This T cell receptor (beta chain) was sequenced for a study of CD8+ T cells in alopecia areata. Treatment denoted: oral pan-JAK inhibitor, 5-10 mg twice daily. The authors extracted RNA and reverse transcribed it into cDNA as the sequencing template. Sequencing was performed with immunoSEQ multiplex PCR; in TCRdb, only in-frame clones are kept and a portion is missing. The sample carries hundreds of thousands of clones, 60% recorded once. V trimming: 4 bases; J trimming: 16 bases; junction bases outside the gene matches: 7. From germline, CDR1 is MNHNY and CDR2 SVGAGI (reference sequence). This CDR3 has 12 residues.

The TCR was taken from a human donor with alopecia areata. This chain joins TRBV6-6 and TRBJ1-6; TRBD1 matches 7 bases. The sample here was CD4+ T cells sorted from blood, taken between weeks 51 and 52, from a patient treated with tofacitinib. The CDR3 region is CASSSLDRSLHF. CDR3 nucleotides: TGTGCCAGCAGTTCCCTGGACAGGTCGCTCCACTTT.